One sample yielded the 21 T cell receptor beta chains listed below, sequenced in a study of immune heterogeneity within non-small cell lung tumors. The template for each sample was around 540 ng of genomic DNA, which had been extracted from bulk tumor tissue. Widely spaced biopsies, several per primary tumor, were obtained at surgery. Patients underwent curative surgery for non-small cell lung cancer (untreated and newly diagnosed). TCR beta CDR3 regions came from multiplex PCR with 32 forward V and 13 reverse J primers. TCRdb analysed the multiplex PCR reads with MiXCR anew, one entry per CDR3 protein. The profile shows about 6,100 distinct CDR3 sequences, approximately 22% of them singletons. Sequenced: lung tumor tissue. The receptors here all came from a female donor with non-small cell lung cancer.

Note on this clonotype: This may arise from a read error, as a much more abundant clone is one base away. The CDR3: CASSLGQGGDGSHPQHF. In nucleotides, the CDR3 is TGTGCCAGCAGTTTAGGCCAGGGAGGGGACGGGAGTCACCCCCAGCATTTT. The chain is built from TRBV28 and TRBJ1-5, with a possible D match to TRBD1 (5 bases). Germline V gene lookup returns CDR1 MDHEN and CDR2 SYDVKM. With 2 bases removed from V and 10 bases from J, the gap between germline ends came to 24 bases. The CDR3 runs to 17 residues.

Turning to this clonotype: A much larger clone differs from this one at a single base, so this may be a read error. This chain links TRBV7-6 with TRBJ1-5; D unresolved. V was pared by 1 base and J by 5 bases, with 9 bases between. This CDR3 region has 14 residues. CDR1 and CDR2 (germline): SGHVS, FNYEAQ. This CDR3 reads CASSLVLWDQPQHF. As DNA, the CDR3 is TGTGCCAGCAGCTTAGTGCTGTGGGATCAGCCCCAGCATTTT.

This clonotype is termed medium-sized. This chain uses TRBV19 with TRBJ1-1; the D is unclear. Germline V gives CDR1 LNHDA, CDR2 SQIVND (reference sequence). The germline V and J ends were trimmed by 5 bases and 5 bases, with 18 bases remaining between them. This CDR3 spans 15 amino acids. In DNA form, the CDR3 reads TGTGCCAGTAGTTCTCGTCGGAGCTTGGAGACTGAAGCTTTCTTT. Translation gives CASSSRRSLETEAFF.

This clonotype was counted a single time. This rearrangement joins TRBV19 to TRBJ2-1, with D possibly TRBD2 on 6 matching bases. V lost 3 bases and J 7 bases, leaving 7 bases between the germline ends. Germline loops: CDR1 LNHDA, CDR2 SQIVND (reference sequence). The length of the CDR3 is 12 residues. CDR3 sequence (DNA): TGTGCCAGTAGTATTGGGGGGAATGAGCAGTTCTTC. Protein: CASSIGGNEQFF. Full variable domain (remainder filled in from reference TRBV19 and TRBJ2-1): DGGITQSPKYLFRKEGQNVTLSCEQNLNHDAMYWYRQDPGQGLRLIYYSQIVNDFQKGDIAEGYSVSREKKESFPLTVTSAQKNPTAFYLCASSIGGNEQFFGPGTRLTVL.

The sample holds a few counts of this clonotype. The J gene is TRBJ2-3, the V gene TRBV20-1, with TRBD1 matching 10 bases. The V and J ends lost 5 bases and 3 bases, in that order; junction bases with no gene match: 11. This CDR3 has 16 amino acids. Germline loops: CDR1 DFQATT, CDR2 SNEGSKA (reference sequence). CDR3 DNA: TGCAGTGCTGGTCGATCGACAGGGGGCGAAACAGATACGCAGTATTTT. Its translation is CSAGRSTGGETDTQYF.

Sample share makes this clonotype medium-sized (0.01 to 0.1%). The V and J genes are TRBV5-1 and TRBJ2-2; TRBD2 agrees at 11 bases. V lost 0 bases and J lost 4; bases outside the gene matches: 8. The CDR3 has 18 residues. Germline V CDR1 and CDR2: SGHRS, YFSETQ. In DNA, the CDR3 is TGCGCCAGCAGCTTGGGGCTAGCGGGAGGTTTACGCACCGGGGAGCTGTTTTTT. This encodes CASSLGLAGGLRTGELFF.

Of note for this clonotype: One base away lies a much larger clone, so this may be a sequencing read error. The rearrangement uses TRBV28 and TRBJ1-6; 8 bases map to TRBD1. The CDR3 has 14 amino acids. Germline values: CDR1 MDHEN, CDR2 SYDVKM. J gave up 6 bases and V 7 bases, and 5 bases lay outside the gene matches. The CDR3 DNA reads TGTGCCAGCACTGGGGGGACAGGTAATTCACCCCTCCACTTT. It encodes CASTGGTGNSPLHF.

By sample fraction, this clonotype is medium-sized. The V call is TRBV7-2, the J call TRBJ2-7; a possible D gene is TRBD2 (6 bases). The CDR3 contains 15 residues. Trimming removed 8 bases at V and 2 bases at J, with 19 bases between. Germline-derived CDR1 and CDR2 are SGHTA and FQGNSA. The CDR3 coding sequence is TGTGCCAGCGCAAAGAACGCGGAGGGGACCTACGAGCAGTACTTC. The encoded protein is CASAKNAEGTYEQYF.

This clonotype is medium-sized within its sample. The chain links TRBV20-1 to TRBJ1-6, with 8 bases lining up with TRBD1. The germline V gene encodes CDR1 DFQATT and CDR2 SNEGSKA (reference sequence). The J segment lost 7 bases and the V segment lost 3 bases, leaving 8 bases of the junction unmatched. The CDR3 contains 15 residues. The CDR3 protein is CSASRGAGGNSPLHF. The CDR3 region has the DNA TGCAGTGCTAGTCGAGGGGCAGGGGGCAATTCACCCCTCCACTTT.

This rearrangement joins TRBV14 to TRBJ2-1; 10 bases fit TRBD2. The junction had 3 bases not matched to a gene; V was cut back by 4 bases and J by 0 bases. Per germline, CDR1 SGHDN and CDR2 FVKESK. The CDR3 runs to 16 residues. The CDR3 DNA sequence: TGTGCCAGCAGCCGGACTAGCGGTTTCTCCTACAATGAGCAGTTCTTC. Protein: CASSRTSGFSYNEQFF.

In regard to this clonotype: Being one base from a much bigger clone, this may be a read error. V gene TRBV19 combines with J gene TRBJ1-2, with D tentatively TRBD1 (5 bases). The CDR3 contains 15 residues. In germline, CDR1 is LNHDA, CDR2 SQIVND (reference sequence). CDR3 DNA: TGTACCAGTAGTGCCAAACAGGAGTCTAACTATGGCTACACCTTC. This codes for CTSSAKQESNYGYTF. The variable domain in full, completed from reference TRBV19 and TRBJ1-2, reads DGGITQSPKYLFRKEGQNVTLSCEQNLNHDAMYWYRQDPGQGLRLIYYSQIVNDFQKGDIAEGYSVSREKKESFPLTVTSAQKNPTAFYLCTSSAKQESNYGYTFGSGTRLTVV.

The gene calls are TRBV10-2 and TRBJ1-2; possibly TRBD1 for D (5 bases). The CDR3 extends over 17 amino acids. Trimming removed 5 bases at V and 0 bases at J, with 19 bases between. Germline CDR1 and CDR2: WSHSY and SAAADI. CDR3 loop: CASSSALTGGSNYGYTF. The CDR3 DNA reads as TGCGCCAGCAGTTCCGCCCTTACGGGGGGTTCTAACTATGGCTACACCTTC.

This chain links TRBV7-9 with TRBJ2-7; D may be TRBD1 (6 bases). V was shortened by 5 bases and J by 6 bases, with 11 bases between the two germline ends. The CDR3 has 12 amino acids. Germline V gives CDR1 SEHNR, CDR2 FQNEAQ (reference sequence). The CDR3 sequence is CASSPGQTEQYF. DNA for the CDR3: TGTGCCAGCAGCCCCGGACAGACCGAGCAGTACTTC.

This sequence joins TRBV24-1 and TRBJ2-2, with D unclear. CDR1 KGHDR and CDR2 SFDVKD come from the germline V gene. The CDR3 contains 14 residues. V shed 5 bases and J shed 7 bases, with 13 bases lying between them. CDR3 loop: CATSGWATCGELFF. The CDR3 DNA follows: TGTGCCACCAGTGGATGGGCTACCTGCGGGGAGCTGTTTTTT.

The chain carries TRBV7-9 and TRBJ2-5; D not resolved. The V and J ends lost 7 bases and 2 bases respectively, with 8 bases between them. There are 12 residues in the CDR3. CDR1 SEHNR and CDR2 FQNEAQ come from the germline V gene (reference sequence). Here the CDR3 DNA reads TGTGCCAGCAACCCTTTACAAGAGACCCAGTACTTC. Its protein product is CASNPLQETQYF.

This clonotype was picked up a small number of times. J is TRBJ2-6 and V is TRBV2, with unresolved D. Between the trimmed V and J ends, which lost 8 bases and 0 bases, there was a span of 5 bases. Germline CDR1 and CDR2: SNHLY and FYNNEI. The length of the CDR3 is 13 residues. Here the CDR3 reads CASSSSGANVLTF. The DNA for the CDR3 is TGTGCCAGCTCCAGCTCTGGGGCCAACGTCCTGACTTTC.

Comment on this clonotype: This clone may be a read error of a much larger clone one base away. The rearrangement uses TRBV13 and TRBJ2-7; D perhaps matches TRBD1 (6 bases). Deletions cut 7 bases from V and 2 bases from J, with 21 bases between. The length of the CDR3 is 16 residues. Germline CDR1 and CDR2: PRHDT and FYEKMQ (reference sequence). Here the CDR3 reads CASIGGSGERTYEQYF. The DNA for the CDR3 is TGTGCCAGCATCGGTGGGTCAGGGGAAAGGACCTACGAGCAGTACTTC.

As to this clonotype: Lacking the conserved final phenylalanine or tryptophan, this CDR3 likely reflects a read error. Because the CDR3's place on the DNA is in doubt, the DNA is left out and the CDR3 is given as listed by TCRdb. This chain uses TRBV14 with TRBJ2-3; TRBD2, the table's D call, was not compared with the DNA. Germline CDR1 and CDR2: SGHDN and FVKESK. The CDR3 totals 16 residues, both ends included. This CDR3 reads CASSRDSRRWEQYFGP.

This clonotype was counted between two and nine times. The CDR3 DNA sequence: TGTGCCATCAGTCGACTAGCGAGAGCTCGGATCGAGCAGTACTTC. Protein sequence: CAISRLARARIEQYF. V is TRBV10-3 and J is TRBJ2-7, with 8 bases fitting TRBD2. The CDR3 contains 15 residues. Trimming removed 5 bases from V and 6 bases from J; junction bases left unmatched: 12. Per germline, CDR1 ENHRY and CDR2 SYGVKD.

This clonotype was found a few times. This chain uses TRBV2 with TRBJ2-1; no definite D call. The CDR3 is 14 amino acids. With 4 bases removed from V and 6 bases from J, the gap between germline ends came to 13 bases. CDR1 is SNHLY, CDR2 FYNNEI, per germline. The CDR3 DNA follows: TGTGCCAGCAGTGCCCCGGCCACGGGCAATGAGCAGTTCTTC. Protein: CASSAPATGNEQFF.

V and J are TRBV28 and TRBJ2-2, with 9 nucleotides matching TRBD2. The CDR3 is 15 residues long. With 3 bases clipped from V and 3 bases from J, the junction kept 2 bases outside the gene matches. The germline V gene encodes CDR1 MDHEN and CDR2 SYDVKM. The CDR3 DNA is TGTGCCAGCAGTTTGGGCGGGAGGGACACCGGGGAGCTGTTTTTT. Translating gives CASSLGGRDTGELFF. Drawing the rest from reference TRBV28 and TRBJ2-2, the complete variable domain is DVKVTQSSRYLVKRTGEKVFLECVQDMDHENMFWYRQDPGLGLRLIYFSYDVKMKEKGDIPEGYSVSREKKERFSLILESASTNQTSMYLCASSLGGRDTGELFFGEGSRLTVL.